The rows below give T cell receptor beta chains drawn from one sample of a study of blood T cell repertoires in COVID-19. The table came from immunoSEQ multiplex PCR; TCRdb's copy has only in-frame clones and leaves some out. Altogether 40,000 to 50,000 clones are present, more than 80% being singletons, with the ten largest covering around 6.5%. The sequencing input was peripheral blood. These receptors were taken from a man between 70 and 80 years old with active COVID-19. The CDR3 runs from the conserved cysteine through the conserved F or W. Fields, in order: D gene, V gene, J gene, CDR3 DNA, CDR3 protein. A D gene is named only where the DNA matches it firmly.

d_call: .
v_call: TRBV29-1
j_call: TRBJ2-5
cdr3_nt: TGCAGCGGGACAGTTCAAGAGACCCAGTACTTC
cdr3_aa: CSGTVQETQYF

d_call: .
v_call: TRBV5-6
j_call: TRBJ2-7
cdr3_nt: TGTGCCAGCAGCAGACTTGGACGGGACTACGAGCAGTACTTC
cdr3_aa: CASSRLGRDYEQYF

d_call: .
v_call: TRBV5-6
j_call: TRBJ1-5
cdr3_nt: TGTGCCAGCAGCCGAGCGGGGGCGCGGGGCAATCAGCCCCAGCATTTT
cdr3_aa: CASSRAGARGNQPQHF

d_call: TRBD2
v_call: TRBV3-1/TRBV3-2
j_call: TRBJ2-3
cdr3_nt: TGTGCCAGCAGCCCAAATAGCGGGGGCACAGATACGCAGTATTTT
cdr3_aa: CASSPNSGGTDTQYF

d_call: TRBD2
v_call: TRBV5-1
j_call: TRBJ2-2
cdr3_nt: TGCGCCAGCAGCTCTCGACTAGCGGGGGAGCCCACCGGGGAGCTGTTTTTT
cdr3_aa: CASSSRLAGEPTGELFF

d_call: TRBD1
v_call: TRBV12-3/TRBV12-4
j_call: TRBJ1-5
cdr3_nt: TGTGCCAGCAGAGACAGGGTGGGTCAGCCCCAGCATTTT
cdr3_aa: CASRDRVGQPQHF

d_call: .
v_call: TRBV3-1/TRBV3-2
j_call: TRBJ2-1
cdr3_nt: TGTGCCAGCAGCCAACAAACAACCGGGACATTTAAGTTCTTC
cdr3_aa: CASSQQTTGTFKFF

d_call: .
v_call: TRBV9
j_call: TRBJ1-5
cdr3_nt: TGTGCCAGCAGCGTAGATGGGCAGGGAAATCAGCCCCAGCATTTT
cdr3_aa: CASSVDGQGNQPQHF

d_call: .
v_call: TRBV5-5
j_call: TRBJ2-7
cdr3_nt: TGTGCCAGCAGCTTGGACAGGGGAGGTGACGAGCAGTACTTC
cdr3_aa: CASSLDRGGDEQYF

d_call: TRBD1
v_call: TRBV19
j_call: TRBJ1-2
cdr3_nt: TGTGCCAGTAGTTTATGGGACAGGGGAAACTATGGCTACACCTTC
cdr3_aa: CASSLWDRGNYGYTF

d_call: TRBD2
v_call: TRBV11-1
j_call: TRBJ2-2
cdr3_nt: TGTGCCAGCAGCCTACTAGCGGGGGGGATCGGGGAGCTGTTTTTT
cdr3_aa: CASSLLAGGIGELFF

d_call: .
v_call: TRBV6-2/TRBV6-3
j_call: TRBJ1-3
cdr3_nt: TGTGCCAGCAGTTACAAGACAGTCTCTGGAAACACCATATATTTT
cdr3_aa: CASSYKTVSGNTIYF

d_call: TRBD2
v_call: TRBV28
j_call: TRBJ2-1
cdr3_nt: TGTGCCAGCAGTCGACTAGCCCGGTTGATCTACAATGAGCAGTTCTTC
cdr3_aa: CASSRLARLIYNEQFF

d_call: .
v_call: TRBV11-2
j_call: TRBJ2-1
cdr3_nt: TGTGCCAGCAGCTTAGATCGGGAAAATGAGCAGTTCTTC
cdr3_aa: CASSLDRENEQFF

d_call: TRBD2
v_call: TRBV6-5
j_call: TRBJ2-7
cdr3_nt: TGTGCCAGCAGTTACTCGCTAGCGGGGCCCTACGAGCAGTACTTC
cdr3_aa: CASSYSLAGPYEQYF

d_call: .
v_call: TRBV6-5
j_call: TRBJ1-1
cdr3_nt: TGTGCCAGCAGTTTGGCGCGAGGCACTGAAGCTTTCTTT
cdr3_aa: CASSLARGTEAFF

d_call: TRBD1
v_call: TRBV6-5
j_call: TRBJ1-1
cdr3_nt: TGTGCCAGCAGACGGACAGGGCAGAACACTGAAGCTTTCTTT
cdr3_aa: CASRRTGQNTEAFF

d_call: .
v_call: TRBV3-1/TRBV3-2
j_call: TRBJ1-1
cdr3_nt: TGTGCCAGCAGCCAAGTACCAGGGGAGAACACTGAAGCTTTCTTT
cdr3_aa: CASSQVPGENTEAFF

d_call: .
v_call: TRBV21-1
j_call: TRBJ2-1
cdr3_nt: TGTGCCAGCAGCAATTCCGACCCCAGGGGGAGCTCCTACAATGAGCAGTTCTTC
cdr3_aa: CASSNSDPRGSSYNEQFF

d_call: .
v_call: TRBV21-1
j_call: TRBJ2-1
cdr3_nt: TGTGCCAGCAGGGGCCCTCTACAGGGGGCTTCTTCCTACAATGAGCAGTTCTTC
cdr3_aa: CASRGPLQGASSYNEQFF

d_call: TRBD1
v_call: TRBV28
j_call: TRBJ2-1
cdr3_nt: TGTGCCAGCAGTTTACCGGGACAGGGCTCCTACAATGAGCAGTTCTTC
cdr3_aa: CASSLPGQGSYNEQFF

d_call: TRBD2
v_call: TRBV10-1
j_call: TRBJ2-3
cdr3_nt: TGCGCCAGCAGTGAGTCAGCTAGCGGGCGCACAGATACGCAGTATTTT
cdr3_aa: CASSESASGRTDTQYF